This T cell receptor beta chain was retrieved from a study of beta chain features in type 1 diabetes (dated by TCRdb to about 2018). Broadly, across the study: Mean age, gender distribution, total cell number and subset yield did not differ between patients and healthy donors. The study compared TCRB repertoires of sorted circulating CD4+ T cell subsets between recently diagnosed type 1 diabetes patients and matched healthy donors. Across all samples, approximately 100 million sorted cells were examined, and cell number per subset correlated strongly with RNA yield. Naive and central memory subsets were obtained from all 30 or so donors, but regulatory and stem cell-like memory subsets were isolated from only 8 patients and 8 healthy donors.

CDR1 is given as SGHNT and CDR2 as YYREEE, both from the germline V gene (reference sequence). Deletion took 5 bases off V and 1 base off J, with a span of 12 bases between the germline ends. The CDR3 runs 15 amino acids, cysteine and phenylalanine included. Only the CDR3 DNA stays, 45 bases, in frame from base 1. The entire isolated RNA was reverse transcribed using the High Capacity cDNA Reverse Transcription Kit, and thus expressed TCRB transcripts were sequenced. Naive, central memory and regulatory T cell samples underwent deep immunoSEQ sequencing, averaging about 3.5 million total reads per sample. Sorted cells were lysed in RLT buffer and RNA was extracted with DNase-treated RNeasy Micro or Mini kits, depending on cell number. Each cell subset was processed separately to prevent cross-contamination, with patient and healthy donor samples processed together. The immunoSEQ multiplex PCR was used to amplify TCRB sequences from cDNA, yielding 87-bp fragments that span the CDR3 region. Sequencing of the amplicons was performed on the Illumina HiSeq platform. Per the authors' processing: Synthetic template baselines were used to correct PCR bias computationally, reads within Hamming distance 2 were collapsed, and singletons that could not be merged were discarded. Reads were aligned against IMGT so that V, D and J genes, CDR3 length and insertions or deletions at six rearrangement sites could be assigned. Within each subset, clonotype counts were normalized to the number of sorted cells before true diversity and Gini coefficients were calculated with the tcR R package. The overlap coefficient, calculated on TCRB nucleotide sequences, was used to measure repertoire sharing. Out-of-frame TCRB sequences from naive cells were analyzed to stand in for the pre-selection repertoire. Held by TCRdb, this immuneACCESS table contains in-frame sequences only and omits some clones. Under half of the omission traces to an unresolved V gene where checked; the cause of the rest is unknown. V and J calls and clone size are given by that table; D and trimming were obtained from the DNA. Within this sample are roughly 250,000 clones, with about 71% of them counted one time only. The top ten constitute 0.053% of the sample.

Beyond this particular receptor, the publication reports: In all four CD4+ subsets, TCRB CDR3 length was moderately but significantly shorter in type 1 diabetes patients. HLA sub-analyses involved small numbers of individuals, so any influence of HLA type on TCRB rearrangement remained unresolved. At VDJ recombination sites, patients with type 1 diabetes made fewer insertions and deleted more nucleotides, a pattern implying thymic rearrangement abnormalities. Shorter templates might have been favored by PCR, but patient and control samples were amplified and corrected together, so both groups would have been affected equally by any skew. Naive, central memory and regulatory TCRB repertoires appeared to be more similar among patients than among healthy donors. Because cDNA rather than genomic DNA was sequenced, highly expressing activated cells could have been over-represented, although no difference in activation and CD3 levels was found between groups.

A word on this clone: This receptor's antigen is unknown. Per-base quality was not reported, and no clone a single base away is much larger than it.

Each donor gave one peripheral blood draw, averaging about 100 mL, which was collected into heparinised tubes. Using a panel that included CD45RO, CCR7, CD25, CD127, CD95 and CD27, naive, central memory, regulatory and stem cell-like memory CD4+ T cells were sorted on a BD FACSAria II. Purity was above 95% for every sorted population. PBMCs were isolated right away by Lymphoprep density gradient centrifugation and were stained directly, without culture. So that batch effects would be minimized, each experiment stained and sorted samples in pairs, pairing one healthy donor with one patient. The sample was naive CD4+ T cells from blood. The cell subset or site label, read with the paper, signifies: true naive CD4+ T cells. The receptor chain draws on TRBV5-4 and TRBJ2-2; a tentative D match to TRBD2 spans 5 bases. The source of this sequence is a man aged 25-45 years in good health. This receptor carries the CDR3 CASSNERKNTGELFF. Here is the DNA: TGTGCCAGCAGTAACGAGCGGAAGAACACCGGGGAGCTGTTTTTT.